This T cell receptor (beta chain) was recovered during a study of Graves' ophthalmopathy and Graves' hyperthyroidism. Study-level results: Blood also harbored most expanded thyroid clonotypes above 0.001 frequency. Discrimination between ophthalmopathy and stable hyperthyroidism by a 13-signature model showed roughly 88% sensitivity and more than 65% specificity.

In its sample, this clonotype was seen a few times. As yet, its antigen is unknown. Amplification targeted the TCR beta CDR3 regions, with RNA transcripts as the source material. HTBI-primed RT-PCR formed the first round, and a multiplex PCR formed the second. Using its own MiXCR run on the multiplex PCR reads, TCRdb lists one record per CDR3 protein. The sample holds about 220,000 distinct CDR3 sequences, 20% to 25% seen once. V was clipped by 7 bases and J by 6 bases, with 19 bases between them. The CDR3 is made up of 15 amino acids. CDR1 and CDR2 (germline): LNHDA, SQIVND (reference sequence). The evidence that diagnosis relied on was clinical symptoms, serum thyroxine, TRAb, thyroid ultrasound and orbital computed tomography.

The origin of this receptor is a woman aged 45 to 65 with Graves' ophthalmopathy. The chain recombines TRBV19 with TRBJ1-5; D call uncertain. The sample was peripheral blood. In DNA, the CDR3 is TGTGCCAGTACCCGAGCTGGGGTGGGGTCTCAGCCCCAGCATTTT. This codes for CASTRAGVGSQPQHF.